This TCR beta chain emerged from a study of blood T cells in healthy people across ages. Study observations and caveats: Among long-lived donors, naive CD4+ cells were more numerous and diversity higher than in aged donors.

Next came a second PCR, run for about 7 to 11 cycles, which used a sample-barcoded 5' primer along with a J-beta primer mix. Tags on each cDNA molecule came from a template-switch adaptor with 12 random nucleotides. Using its own MiXCR run on the 5' RACE reads, TCRdb lists one record per CDR3 protein. The sample comprises roughly 1,300,000 distinct CDR3 sequences, roughly 60% of which are singletons, and roughly 7% rests with the top ten. Concerning this clonotype itself: Its target is unknown.

CDR3 length equals 14 residues. Trimming removed 6 bases from V and 5 bases from J, with 17 bases in between. The germline V gene has CDR1 DFQATT and CDR2 SNEGSKA (reference sequence). Each donor had around 10 milliliters of peripheral blood drawn. The sequencing sample was made of blood. The chain joins TRBV20-1 to TRBJ1-5, with D perhaps TRBD1 (5 bases). This receptor was obtained from a man between 18 and 29 years old in good health. The DNA for the CDR3 is TGCAGTGCGAGGCGGGGGGGTAAGTATCAGCCCCAGCATTTT. It specifies CSARRGGKYQPQHF.